The sample holds a few counts of the clone carrying this T cell receptor (beta chain). This entry is derived from a study of T-cell reconstitution after alpha-beta-depleted transplantation in children. The authors prepared the TCRbeta library with unique molecular identifiers. TCRdb processed the PCR reads anew with MiXCR; each CDR3 protein has one entry. The sample yields about 370,000 distinct CDR3 sequences, about a fifth seen once. The CDR3 loop spans 15 amino acids. With 3 bases removed from V and 3 bases from J, the gap between germline ends came to 12 bases. This rearrangement joins TRBV12-3 or TRBV12-4 to TRBJ1-5; D may be TRBD1 (5 bases). The clonotype originates from a human donor who donated a stem cell graft to a child with acute myeloid leukemia. This sample comprised PBMCs from the stem cell graft donor, obtained from the stem cell graft. The CDR3 region is CASSFRPGINQPQHF. In DNA form, the CDR3 reads TGTGCCAGCAGTTTCCGGCCAGGGATCAATCAGCCCCAGCATTTT.